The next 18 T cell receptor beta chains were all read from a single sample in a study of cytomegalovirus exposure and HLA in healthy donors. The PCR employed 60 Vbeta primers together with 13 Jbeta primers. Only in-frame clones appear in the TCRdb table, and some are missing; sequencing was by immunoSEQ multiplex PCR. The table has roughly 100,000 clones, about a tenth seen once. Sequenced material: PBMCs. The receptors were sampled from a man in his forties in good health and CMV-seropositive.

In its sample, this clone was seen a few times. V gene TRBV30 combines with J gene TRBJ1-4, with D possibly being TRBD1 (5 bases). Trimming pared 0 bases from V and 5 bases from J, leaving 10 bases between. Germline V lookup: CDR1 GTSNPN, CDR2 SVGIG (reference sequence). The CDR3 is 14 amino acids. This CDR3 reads CAWSVGWGNEKLFF. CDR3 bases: TGTGCCTGGAGTGTGGGTTGGGGCAATGAAAAACTGTTTTTT.

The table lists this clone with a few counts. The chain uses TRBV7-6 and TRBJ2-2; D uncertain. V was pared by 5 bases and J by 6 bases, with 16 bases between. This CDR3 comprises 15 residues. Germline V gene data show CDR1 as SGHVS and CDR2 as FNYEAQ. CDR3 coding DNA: TGTGCCAGCAGCCTTACGATCGGAGTAGCCGGGGAGCTGTTTTTT. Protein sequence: CASSLTIGVAGELFF. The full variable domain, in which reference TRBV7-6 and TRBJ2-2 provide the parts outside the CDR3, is GAGVSQSPRYKVTKRGQDVALRCDPISGHVSLYWYRQALGQGPEFLTYFNYEAQQDKSGLPNDRFSAERPEGSISTLTIQRTEQRDSAMYRCASSLTIGVAGELFFGEGSRLTVL.

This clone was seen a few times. CDR3 residues: CASSRERTDTQYF. As DNA, the CDR3 is TGTGCCAGCAGTCGAGAGCGCACAGATACGCAGTATTTT. The V gene is TRBV27, the J gene TRBJ2-3; D is ambiguous. This CDR3 has 13 residues. Trimming stripped 5 bases from V and 1 base from J, with 7 bases between. CDR1 is MNHEY and CDR2 is SMNVEV in the germline V gene (reference sequence).

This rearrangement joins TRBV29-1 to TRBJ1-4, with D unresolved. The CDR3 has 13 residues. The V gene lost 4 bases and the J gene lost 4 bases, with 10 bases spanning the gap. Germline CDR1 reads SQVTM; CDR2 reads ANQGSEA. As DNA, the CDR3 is TGCAGCGTTGTGGGCAGCCTTAATGAAAAACTGTTTTTT. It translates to CSVVGSLNEKLFF.

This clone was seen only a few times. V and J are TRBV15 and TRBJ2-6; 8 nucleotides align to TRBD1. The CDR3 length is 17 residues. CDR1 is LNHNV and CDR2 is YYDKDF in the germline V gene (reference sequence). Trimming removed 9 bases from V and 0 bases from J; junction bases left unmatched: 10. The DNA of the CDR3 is TGTGCCACAGCGTCCGGGACAGGATCCTCTGGGGCCAACGTCCTGACTTTC. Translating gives CATASGTGSSGANVLTF.

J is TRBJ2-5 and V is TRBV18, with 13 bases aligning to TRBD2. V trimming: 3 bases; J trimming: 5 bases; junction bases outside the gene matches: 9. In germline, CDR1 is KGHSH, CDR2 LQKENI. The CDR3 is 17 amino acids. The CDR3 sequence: CASSPGLAGAVWETQYF. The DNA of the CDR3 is TGTGCCAGCTCACCCGGACTAGCGGGAGCGGTGTGGGAGACCCAGTACTTC.

The CDR3 sequence: CASSKISGTETSTQYF. The CDR3 DNA is TGTGCCAGCAGCAAAATATCCGGGACAGAAACGTCCACGCAGTATTTT. This chain uses TRBV14 with TRBJ2-3; 7 bases map to TRBD1. Germline CDR1 and CDR2: SGHDN and FVKESK. J gave up 9 bases and V 5 bases, and 17 bases lay outside the gene matches. CDR3 length: 16 amino acids.

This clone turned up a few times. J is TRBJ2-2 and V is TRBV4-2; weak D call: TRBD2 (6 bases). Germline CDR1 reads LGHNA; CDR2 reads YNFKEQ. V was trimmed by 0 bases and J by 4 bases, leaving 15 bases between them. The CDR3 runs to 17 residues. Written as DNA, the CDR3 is TGTGCCAGCAGCCAAGATTTAGGGCTAGCGTCCACCGGGGAGCTGTTTTTT. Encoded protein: CASSQDLGLASTGELFF.

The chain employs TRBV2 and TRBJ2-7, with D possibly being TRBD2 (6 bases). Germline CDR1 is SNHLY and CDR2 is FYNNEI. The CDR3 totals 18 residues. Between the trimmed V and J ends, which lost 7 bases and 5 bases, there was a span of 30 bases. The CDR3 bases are TGTGCCAGCACAGTTGGCGGAGGGAAGTCAAGGATCCCCCACGAGCAGTACTTC. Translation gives CASTVGGGKSRIPHEQYF.

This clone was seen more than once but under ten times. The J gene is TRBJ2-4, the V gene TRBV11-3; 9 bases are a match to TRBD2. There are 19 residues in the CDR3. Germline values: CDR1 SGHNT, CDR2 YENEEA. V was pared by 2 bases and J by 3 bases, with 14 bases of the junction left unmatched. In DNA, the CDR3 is TGTGCCAGCAGCTTAAAAACCAGCGGGAGGCCGGGAGGCAAAAACATTCAGTACTTC. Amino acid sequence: CASSLKTSGRPGGKNIQYF.

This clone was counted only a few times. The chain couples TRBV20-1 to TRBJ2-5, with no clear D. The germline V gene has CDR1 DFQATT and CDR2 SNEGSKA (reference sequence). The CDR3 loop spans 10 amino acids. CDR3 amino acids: CSGGTETQYF. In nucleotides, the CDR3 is TGCAGCGGTGGTACGGAGACCCAGTACTTC.

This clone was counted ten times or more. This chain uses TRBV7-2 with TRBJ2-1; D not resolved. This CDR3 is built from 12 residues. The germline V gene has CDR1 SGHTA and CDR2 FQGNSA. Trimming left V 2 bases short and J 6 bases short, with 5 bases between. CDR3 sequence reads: CASSLFSNEQFF. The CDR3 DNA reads TGTGCCAGCAGCTTATTCAGCAATGAGCAGTTCTTC.

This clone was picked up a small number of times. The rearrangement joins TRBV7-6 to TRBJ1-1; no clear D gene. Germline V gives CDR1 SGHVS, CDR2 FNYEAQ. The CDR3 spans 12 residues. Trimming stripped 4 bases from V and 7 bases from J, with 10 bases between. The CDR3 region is CASSSSVGEAFF. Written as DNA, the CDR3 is TGTGCCAGCAGCTCCAGCGTTGGTGAAGCTTTCTTT. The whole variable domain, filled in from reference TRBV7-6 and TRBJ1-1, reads GAGVSQSPRYKVTKRGQDVALRCDPISGHVSLYWYRQALGQGPEFLTYFNYEAQQDKSGLPNDRFSAERPEGSISTLTIQRTEQRDSAMYRCASSSSVGEAFFGQGTRLTVV.

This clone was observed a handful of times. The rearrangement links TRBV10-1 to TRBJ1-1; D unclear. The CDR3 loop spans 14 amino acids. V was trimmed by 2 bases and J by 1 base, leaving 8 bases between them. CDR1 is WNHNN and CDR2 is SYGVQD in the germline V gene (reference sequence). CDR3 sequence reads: CASSENAGNTEAFF. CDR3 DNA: TGCGCCAGCAGTGAGAACGCGGGGAACACTGAAGCTTTCTTT.

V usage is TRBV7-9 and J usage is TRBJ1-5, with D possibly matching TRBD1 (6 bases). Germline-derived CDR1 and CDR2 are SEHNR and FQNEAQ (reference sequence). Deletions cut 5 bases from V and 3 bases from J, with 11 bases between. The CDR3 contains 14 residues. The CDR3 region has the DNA TGTGCCAGCAGCGTTCAGGGGCCCAATCAGCCCCAGCATTTT. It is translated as CASSVQGPNQPQHF.

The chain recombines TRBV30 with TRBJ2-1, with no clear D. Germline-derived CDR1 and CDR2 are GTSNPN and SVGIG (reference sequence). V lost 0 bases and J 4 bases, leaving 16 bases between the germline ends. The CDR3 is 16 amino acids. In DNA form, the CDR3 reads TGTGCCTGGAGTGTTGAGAGTGTGTATCGGTACAATGAGCAGTTCTTC. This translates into CAWSVESVYRYNEQFF.

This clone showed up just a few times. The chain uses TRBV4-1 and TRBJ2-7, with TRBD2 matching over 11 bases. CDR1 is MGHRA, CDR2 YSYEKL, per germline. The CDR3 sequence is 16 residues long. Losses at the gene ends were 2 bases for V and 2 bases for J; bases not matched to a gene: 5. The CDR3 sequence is CASSQSQLAGAYEQYF. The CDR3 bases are TGCGCCAGCAGCCAATCCCAACTAGCGGGGGCCTACGAGCAGTACTTC.

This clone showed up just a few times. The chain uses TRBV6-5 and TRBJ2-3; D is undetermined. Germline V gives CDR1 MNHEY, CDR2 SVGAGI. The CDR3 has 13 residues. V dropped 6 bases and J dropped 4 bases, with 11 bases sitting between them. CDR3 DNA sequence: TGTGCCAGCAGCCTCCGAACAGCAGATACGCAGTATTTT. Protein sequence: CASSLRTADTQYF.